This record covers a single T cell receptor beta chain. Its specificity is unknown. Per the germline V gene, CDR1 is SGHKS and CDR2 is YYEKEE (reference sequence). Trimming took 0 bases from V and 2 from J, leaving 6 bases between them. The CDR3 extends over 15 amino acids. The data derive from a study of T cell responses to AZD1222 COVID-19 vaccine. Study observations and caveats: Repertoires were sampled only after the peak T cell response. Spike-specific TCR depth and breadth grew after two AZD1222 doses. Among the donors, most were white British and more were female, and clonal diversity was possibly underestimated.

Here immunoSEQ multiplex PCR was the method, and the copy in TCRdb shows in-frame clones only, minus some. The sample comprises more than 85,000 clones, over 75% of which are singletons, and over 15% rests with the top ten. Specimen: peripheral blood, collected on day 0 of AZD1222 vaccination. V gene TRBV5-5 combines with J gene TRBJ2-6; tentative D call: TRBD1 (5 bases). The TCR was taken from an adult in good health. The CDR3 DNA is TGTGCCAGCAGCTTGGTGACAGCTGGGGCCAACGTCCTGACTTTC. Translating it yields CASSLVTAGANVLTF.